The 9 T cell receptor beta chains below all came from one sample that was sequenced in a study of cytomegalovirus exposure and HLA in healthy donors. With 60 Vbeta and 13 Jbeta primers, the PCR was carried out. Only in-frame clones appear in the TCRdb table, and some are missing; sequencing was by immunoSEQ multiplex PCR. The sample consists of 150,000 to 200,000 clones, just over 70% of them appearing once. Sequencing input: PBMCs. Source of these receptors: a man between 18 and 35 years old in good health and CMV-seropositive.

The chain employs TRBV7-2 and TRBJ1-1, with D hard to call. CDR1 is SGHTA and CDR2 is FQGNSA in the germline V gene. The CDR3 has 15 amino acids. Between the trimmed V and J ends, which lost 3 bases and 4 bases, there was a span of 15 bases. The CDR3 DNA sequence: TGTGCCAGCAGCTTGTTAGGCGGGGTGGCCACTGAAGCTTTCTTT. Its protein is CASSLLGGVATEAFF.

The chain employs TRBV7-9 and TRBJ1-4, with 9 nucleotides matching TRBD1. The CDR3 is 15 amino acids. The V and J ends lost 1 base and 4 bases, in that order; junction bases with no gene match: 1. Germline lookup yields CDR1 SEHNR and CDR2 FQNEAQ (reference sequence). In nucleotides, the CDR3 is TGTGCCAGCAGCTTAGACAGGGGGCGTAATGAAAAACTGTTTTTT. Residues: CASSLDRGRNEKLFF.

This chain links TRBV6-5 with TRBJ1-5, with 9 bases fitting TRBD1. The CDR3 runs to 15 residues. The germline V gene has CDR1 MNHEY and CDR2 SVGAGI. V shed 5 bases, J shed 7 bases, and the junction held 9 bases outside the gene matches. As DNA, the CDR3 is TGTGCCAGCAGTAGGGGACAGGGTCGAGGACAGCCCCAGCATTTT. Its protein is CASSRGQGRGQPQHF.

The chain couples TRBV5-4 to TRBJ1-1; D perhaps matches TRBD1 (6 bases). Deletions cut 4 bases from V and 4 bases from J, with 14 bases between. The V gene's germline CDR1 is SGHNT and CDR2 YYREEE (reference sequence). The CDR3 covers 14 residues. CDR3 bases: TGTGCCAGCAGCCCGGGAGGGGGTAGCACTGAAGCTTTCTTT. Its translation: CASSPGGGSTEAFF.

CDR3 bases: TGTGCCAGCAGCCCCCATGGGGGGTCGAGCACTGAAGCTTTCTTT. Its translation: CASSPHGGSSTEAFF. The chain is built from TRBV6-5 and TRBJ1-1; tentative D call: TRBD1 (5 bases). Trimming took off 6 bases at V and 4 bases at J, with 18 bases between the two ends. Germline CDR1 is MNHEY and CDR2 is SVGAGI. This CDR3 is 15 amino acids long.

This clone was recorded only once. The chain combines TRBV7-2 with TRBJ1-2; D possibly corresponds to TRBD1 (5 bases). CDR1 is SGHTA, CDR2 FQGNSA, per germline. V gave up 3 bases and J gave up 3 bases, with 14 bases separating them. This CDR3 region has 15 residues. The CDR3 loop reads CASSLARQLYYGYTF. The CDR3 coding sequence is TGTGCCAGCAGCTTGGCCCGACAGCTTTACTATGGCTACACCTTC.

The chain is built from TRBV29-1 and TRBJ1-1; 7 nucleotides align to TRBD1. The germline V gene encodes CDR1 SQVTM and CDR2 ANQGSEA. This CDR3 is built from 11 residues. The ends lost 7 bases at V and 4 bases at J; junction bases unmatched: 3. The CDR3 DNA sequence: TGCAGCGGTCACAGGGGCACTGAAGCTTTCTTT. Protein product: CSGHRGTEAFF.

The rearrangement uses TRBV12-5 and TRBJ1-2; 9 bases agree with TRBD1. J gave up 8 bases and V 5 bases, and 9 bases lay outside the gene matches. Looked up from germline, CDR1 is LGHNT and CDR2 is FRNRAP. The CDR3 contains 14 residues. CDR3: CASGRDREAGGYTF. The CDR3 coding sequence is TGTGCTAGTGGTAGGGACAGGGAGGCTGGAGGCTACACCTTC.

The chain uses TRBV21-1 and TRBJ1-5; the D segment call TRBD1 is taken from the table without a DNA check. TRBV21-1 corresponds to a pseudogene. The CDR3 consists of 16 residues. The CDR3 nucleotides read TGTGCCAGCAGCAAAGAGCGCAGGGGCGAGAATCAGCCCCAGCATTTT. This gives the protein CASSKERRGENQPQHF.